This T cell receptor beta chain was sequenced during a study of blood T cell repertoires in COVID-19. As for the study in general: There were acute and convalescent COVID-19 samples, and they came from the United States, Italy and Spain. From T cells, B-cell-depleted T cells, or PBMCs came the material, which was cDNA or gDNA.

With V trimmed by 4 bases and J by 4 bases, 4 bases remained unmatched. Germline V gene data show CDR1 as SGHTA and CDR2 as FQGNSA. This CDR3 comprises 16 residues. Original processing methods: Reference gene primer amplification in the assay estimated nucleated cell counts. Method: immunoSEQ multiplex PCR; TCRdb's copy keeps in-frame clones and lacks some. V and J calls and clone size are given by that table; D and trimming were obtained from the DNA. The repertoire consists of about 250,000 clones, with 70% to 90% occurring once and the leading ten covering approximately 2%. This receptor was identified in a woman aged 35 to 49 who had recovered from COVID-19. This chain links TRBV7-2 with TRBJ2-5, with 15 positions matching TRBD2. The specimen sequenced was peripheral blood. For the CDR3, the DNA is TGTGCCAGCAGCTGGGGGACTAGCGGGAGGAGAGAGACCCAGTACTTC. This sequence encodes CASSWGTSGRRETQYF.